This T cell receptor beta chain was identified in a study of blood T cell repertoires in COVID-19. This table comes from immunoSEQ multiplex PCR, and its TCRdb copy is limited to in-frame clones, with some not included. Seen here are a few hundred thousand clones, roughly 88% observed once, and the top ten hold roughly 2.2%. Germline V CDR1 and CDR2: MRHNA, SNTAGT. CDR3 length equals 13 residues. With 6 bases removed from V and 10 bases from J, the gap between germline ends came to 19 bases. Sequenced input: PBMCs or T cells enriched from blood (not recorded which). The sequence came from a man aged 30 to 39 who had recovered from COVID-19. The chain has TRBV6-4 and TRBJ2-7; weak D call: TRBD1 (6 bases). The CDR3 nucleotides read TGTGCCAGCAGCGGACGGGACGGACAGCATCAGTACTTC. This sequence encodes CASSGRDGQHQYF.